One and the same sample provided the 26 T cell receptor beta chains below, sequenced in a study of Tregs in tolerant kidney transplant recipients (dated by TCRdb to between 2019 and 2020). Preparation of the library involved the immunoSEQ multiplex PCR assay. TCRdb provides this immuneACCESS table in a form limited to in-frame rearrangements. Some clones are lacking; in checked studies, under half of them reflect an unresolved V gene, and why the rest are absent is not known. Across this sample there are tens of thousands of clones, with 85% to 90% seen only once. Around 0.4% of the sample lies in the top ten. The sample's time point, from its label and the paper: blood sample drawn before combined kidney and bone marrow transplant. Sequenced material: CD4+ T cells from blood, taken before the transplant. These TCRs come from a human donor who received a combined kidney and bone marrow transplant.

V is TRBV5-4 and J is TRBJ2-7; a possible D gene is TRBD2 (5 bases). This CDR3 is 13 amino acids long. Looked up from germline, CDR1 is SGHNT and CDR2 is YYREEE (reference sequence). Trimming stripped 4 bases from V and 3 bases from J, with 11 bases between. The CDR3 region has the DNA TGTGCCAGCAGCAGGACCAGCGGCTACGAGCAGTACTTC. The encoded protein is CASSRTSGYEQYF.

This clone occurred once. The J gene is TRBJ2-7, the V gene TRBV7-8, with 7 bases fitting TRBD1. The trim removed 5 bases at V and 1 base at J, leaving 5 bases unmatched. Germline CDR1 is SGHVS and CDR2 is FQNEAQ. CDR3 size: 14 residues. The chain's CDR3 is CASSPDRSSYEQYF. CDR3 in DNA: TGTGCCAGCAGCCCGGACAGGTCATCCTACGAGCAGTACTTC.

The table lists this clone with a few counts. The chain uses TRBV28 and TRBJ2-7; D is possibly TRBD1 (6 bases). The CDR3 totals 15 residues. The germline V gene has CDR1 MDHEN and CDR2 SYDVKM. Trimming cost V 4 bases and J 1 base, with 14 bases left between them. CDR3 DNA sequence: TGTGCCAGCAGTTCCTACCACAGGGTTTCCTACGAGCAGTACTTC. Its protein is CASSSYHRVSYEQYF.

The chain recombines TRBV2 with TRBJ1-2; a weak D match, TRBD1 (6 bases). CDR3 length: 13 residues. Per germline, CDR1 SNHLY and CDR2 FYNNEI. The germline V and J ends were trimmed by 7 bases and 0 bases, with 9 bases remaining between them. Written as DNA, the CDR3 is TGTGCCAGCACGACAGGTCCTAACTATGGCTACACCTTC. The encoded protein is CASTTGPNYGYTF.

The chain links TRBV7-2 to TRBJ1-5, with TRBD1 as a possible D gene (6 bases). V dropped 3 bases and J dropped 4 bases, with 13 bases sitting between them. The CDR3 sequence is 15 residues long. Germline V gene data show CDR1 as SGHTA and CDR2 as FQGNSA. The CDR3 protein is CASSFAGGKNQPQHF. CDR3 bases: TGTGCCAGCAGCTTCGCTGGGGGCAAGAATCAGCCCCAGCATTTT.

This CDR3 is CASTHLAGGGNEQFF. The CDR3 DNA follows: TGTGCCAGCACCCATTTAGCGGGGGGGGGCAATGAGCAGTTCTTC. The rearrangement uses TRBV7-8 and TRBJ2-1; 11 positions agree with TRBD2. The CDR3 length is 15 residues. Looked up from germline, CDR1 is SGHVS and CDR2 is FQNEAQ. J lost 6 bases, V lost 7 bases, and 8 bases had no gene match.

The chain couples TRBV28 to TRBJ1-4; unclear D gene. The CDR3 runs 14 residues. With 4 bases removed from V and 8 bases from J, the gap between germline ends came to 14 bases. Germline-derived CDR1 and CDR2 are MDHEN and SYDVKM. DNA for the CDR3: TGTGCCAGCAGTTCAGGATCGCTAAGGGAAAAACTGTTTTTT. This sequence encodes CASSSGSLREKLFF.

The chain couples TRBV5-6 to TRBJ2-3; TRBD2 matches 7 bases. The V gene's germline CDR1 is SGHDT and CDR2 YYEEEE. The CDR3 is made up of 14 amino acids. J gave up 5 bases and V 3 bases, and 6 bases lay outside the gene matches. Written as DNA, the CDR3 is TGTGCCAGCAGCTCACAGCGGGGCGGAGATACGCAGTATTTT. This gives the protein CASSSQRGGDTQYF.

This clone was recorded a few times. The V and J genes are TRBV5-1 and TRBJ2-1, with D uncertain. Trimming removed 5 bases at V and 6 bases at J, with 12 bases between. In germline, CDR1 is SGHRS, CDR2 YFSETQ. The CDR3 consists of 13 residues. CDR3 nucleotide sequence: TGCGCCAGCAGTCGGGTCGCGTCCAATGAGCAGTTCTTC. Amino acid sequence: CASSRVASNEQFF.

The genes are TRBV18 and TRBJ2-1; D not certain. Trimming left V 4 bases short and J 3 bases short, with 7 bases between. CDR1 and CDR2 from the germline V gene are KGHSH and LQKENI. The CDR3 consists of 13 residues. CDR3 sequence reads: CASSQLDYNEQFF. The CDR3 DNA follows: TGTGCCAGCTCACAATTAGACTACAATGAGCAGTTCTTC.

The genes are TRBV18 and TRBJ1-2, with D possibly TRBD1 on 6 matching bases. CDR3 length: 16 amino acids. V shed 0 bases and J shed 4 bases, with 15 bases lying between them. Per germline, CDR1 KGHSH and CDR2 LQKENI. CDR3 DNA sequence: TGTGCCAGCTCACCACCTTCAACAGGGAGAGGCTATGGCTACACCTTC. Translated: CASSPPSTGRGYGYTF.

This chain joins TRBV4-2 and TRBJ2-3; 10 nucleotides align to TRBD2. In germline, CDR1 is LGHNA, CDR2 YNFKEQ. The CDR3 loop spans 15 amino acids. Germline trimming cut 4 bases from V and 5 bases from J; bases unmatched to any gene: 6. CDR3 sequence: CASSPGLAVLDTQYF. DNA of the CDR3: TGTGCCAGCAGCCCAGGACTAGCGGTGCTAGATACGCAGTATTTT.

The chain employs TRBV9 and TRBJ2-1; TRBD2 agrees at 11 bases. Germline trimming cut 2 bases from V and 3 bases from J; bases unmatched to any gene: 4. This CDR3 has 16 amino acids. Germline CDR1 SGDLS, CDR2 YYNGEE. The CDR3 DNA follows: TGTGCCAGCAGCGTCATGACTAGCGGGGACTACAATGAGCAGTTCTTC. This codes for CASSVMTSGDYNEQFF. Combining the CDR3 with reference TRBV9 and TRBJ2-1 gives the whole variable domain DSGVTQTPKHLITATGQRVTLRCSPRSGDLSVYWYQQSLDQGLQFLIQYYNGEERAKGNILERFSAQQFPDLHSELNLSSLELGDSALYFCASSVMTSGDYNEQFFGPGTRLTVL.

The CDR3 nucleotides read TGCGCCAGCAGCTTGGCCAGGTGGACAGGGGGACTTGGGCCCACAGATACGCAGTATTTT. It is translated as CASSLARWTGGLGPTDTQYF. The chain is built from TRBV5-1 and TRBJ2-3, with 10 bases that match TRBD1. The germline V gene encodes CDR1 SGHRS and CDR2 YFSETQ. The CDR3 has 20 residues. V was clipped by 0 bases and J by 2 bases; unmatched bases: 15. Filled out from reference TRBV5-1 and TRBJ2-3, the complete variable domain reads KAGVTQTPRYLIKTRGQQVTLSCSPISGHRSVSWYQQTPGQGLQFLFEYFSETQRNKGNFPGRFSGRQFSNSRSEMNVSTLELGDSALYLCASSLARWTGGLGPTDTQYFGPGTRLTVL.

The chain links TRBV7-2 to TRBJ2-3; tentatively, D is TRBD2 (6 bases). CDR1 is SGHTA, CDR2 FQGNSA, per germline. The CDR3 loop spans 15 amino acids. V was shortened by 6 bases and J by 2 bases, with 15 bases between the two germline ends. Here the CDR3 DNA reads TGTGCCAGCAGGCTCATTAGCGGAGCCACAGATACGCAGTATTTT. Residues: CASRLISGATDTQYF.

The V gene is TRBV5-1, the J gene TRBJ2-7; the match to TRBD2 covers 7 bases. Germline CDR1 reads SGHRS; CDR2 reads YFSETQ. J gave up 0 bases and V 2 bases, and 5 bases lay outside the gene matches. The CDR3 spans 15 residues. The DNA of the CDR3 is TGCGCCAGCAGCTTCGCTAGCGGAGACTCCTACGAGCAGTACTTC. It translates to CASSFASGDSYEQYF.

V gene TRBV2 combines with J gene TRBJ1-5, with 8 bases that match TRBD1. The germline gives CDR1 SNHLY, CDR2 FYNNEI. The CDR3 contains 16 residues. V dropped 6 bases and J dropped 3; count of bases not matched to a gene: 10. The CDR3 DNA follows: TGTGCCAGCAGAGACCCCTTACAGGGGGACAATCAGCCCCAGCATTTT. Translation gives CASRDPLQGDNQPQHF.

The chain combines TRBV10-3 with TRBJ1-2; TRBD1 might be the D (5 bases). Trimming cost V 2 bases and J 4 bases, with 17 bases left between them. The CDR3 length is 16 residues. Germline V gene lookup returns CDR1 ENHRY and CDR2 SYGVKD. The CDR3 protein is CAISEPQGRALYGYTF. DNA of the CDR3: TGTGCCATCAGTGAGCCCCAGGGCAGGGCCCTCTATGGCTACACCTTC.

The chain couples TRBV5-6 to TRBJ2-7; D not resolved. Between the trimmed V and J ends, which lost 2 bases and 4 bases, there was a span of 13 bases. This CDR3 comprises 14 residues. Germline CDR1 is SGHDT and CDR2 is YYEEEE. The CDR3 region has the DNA TGTGCCAGCAGCTTTTCGGCAGGAACATACGAGCAGTACTTC. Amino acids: CASSFSAGTYEQYF. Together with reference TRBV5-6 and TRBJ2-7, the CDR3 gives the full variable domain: DAGVTQSPTHLIKTRGQQVTLRCSPKSGHDTVSWYQQALGQGPQFIFQYYEEEERQRGNFPDRFSGHQFPNYSSELNVNALLLGDSALYLCASSFSAGTYEQYFGPGTRLTVT.

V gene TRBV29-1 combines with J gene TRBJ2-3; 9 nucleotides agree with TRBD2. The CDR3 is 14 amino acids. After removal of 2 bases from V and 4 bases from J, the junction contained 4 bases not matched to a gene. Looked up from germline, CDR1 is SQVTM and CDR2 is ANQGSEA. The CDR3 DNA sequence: TGCAGCGTTGAACTAGCGGGAATCCCAGATACGCAGTATTTT. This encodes CSVELAGIPDTQYF.

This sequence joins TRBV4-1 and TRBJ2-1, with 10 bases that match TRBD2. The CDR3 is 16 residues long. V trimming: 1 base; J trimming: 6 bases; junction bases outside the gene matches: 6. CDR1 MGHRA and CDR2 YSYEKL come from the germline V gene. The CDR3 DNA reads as TGCGCCAGCAGCCAAGCGGGGAGCGGGAGGGTCAATGAGCAGTTCTTC. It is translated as CASSQAGSGRVNEQFF.

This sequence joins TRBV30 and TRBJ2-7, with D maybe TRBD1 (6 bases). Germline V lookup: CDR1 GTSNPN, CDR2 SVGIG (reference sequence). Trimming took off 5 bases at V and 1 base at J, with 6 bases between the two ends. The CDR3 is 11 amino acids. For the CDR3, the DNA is TGTGCCTGGGACAGGTCCTACGAGCAGTACTTC. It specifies CAWDRSYEQYF.

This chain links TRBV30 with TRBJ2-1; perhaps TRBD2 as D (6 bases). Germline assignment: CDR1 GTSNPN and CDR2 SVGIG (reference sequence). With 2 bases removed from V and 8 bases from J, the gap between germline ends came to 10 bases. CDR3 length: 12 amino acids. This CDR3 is CAWSPRRDEQFF. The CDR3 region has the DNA TGTGCCTGGAGTCCCCGGAGGGATGAGCAGTTCTTC.

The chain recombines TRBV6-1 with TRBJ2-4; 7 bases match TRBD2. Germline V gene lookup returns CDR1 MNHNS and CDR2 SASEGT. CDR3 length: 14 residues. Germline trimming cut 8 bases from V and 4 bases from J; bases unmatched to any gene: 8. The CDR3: CASGLTSRKNIQYF. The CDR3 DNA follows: TGTGCCAGCGGGTTGACTAGCAGGAAAAACATTCAGTACTTC.

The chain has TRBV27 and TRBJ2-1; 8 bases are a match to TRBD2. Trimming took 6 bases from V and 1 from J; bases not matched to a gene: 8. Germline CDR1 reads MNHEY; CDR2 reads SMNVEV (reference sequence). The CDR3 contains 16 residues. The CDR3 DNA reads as TGTGCCAGCAGCCCGGAGCGGGAGTGGTCCTACAATGAGCAGTTCTTC. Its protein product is CASSPEREWSYNEQFF.

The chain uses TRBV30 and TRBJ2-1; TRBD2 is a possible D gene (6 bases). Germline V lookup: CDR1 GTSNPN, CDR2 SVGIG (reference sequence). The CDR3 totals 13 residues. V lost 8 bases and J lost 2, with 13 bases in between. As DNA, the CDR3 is TGTGCCCGTTCGGGGGACCCCTACAATGAGCAGTTCTTC. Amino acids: CARSGDPYNEQFF.